This is a list of T cell receptor beta chains from one sample in a study of T cell responses to AZD1222 COVID-19 vaccine. Measured with immunoSEQ multiplex PCR; TCRdb has only the in-frame clones, and not every one. The sample carries tens of thousands of clones, approximately 90% recorded once. Sequencing used peripheral blood, obtained 28 days after the second AZD1222 dose. Every receptor here comes from an adult who received the AZD1222 COVID-19 vaccine. CDR3s leave out the opening cysteine and the closing phenylalanine or tryptophan.

v_call	j_call	cdr3_aa
TRBV11-3	TRBJ2-3	ASSLLAADTQY
TRBV21-1	TRBJ2-7	ASSKGRRQVNEEHHEQY
TRBV19	TRBJ2-3	ASSIDLISGRGDTQY
TRBV10-2	TRBJ2-6	ASRIEGATSGANVLT
TRBV10-3	TRBJ2-7	AIRPGTGDEQY
TRBV28	TRBJ2-7	ASSLRRDRGGEQY
TRBV4-2	TRBJ2-3	ASSQVTWQASTDTQY
TRBV5-1	TRBJ2-3	ASSRDTTDTQY
TRBV9	TRBJ2-3	ASSASGRQTDTQY
TRBV12-3/TRBV12-4	TRBJ2-7	ASSPTDFYEQY
TRBV19	TRBJ2-1	ASSSGFSYNEQF
TRBV3-1/TRBV3-2	TRBJ2-2	ASSQGPFTGELF
TRBV14	TRBJ1-2	ASSQVQGWNYGYT
TRBV6-5	TRBJ2-7	ASYQWDRSYEQY
TRBV19	TRBJ1-2	ASSIAGSGYT
TRBV6-5	TRBJ2-3	ASSSPPRDTQY
TRBV2	TRBJ1-6	ASSVKGMGSYLSPLH
TRBV20-1	TRBJ2-1	SATSFNEQF
TRBV28	TRBJ1-5	ASSLPGVQPQH
TRBV6-6	TRBJ1-2	ASSPRYGYT
TRBV27	TRBJ2-7	ATSGGRGAYEQY
TRBV2	TRBJ1-2	ASSEQGFGYT